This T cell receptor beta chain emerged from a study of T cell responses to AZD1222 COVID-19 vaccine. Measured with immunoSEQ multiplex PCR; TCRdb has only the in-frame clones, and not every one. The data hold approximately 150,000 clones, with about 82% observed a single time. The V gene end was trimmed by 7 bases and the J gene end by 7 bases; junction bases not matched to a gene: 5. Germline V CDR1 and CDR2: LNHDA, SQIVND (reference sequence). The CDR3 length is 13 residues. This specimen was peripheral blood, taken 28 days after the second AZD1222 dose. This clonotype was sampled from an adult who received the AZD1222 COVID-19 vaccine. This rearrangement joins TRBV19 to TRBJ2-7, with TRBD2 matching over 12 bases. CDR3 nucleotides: TGTGCCAGTACCGCGGGGACTAGCGGGGAGCAGTACTTC. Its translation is CASTAGTSGEQYF.